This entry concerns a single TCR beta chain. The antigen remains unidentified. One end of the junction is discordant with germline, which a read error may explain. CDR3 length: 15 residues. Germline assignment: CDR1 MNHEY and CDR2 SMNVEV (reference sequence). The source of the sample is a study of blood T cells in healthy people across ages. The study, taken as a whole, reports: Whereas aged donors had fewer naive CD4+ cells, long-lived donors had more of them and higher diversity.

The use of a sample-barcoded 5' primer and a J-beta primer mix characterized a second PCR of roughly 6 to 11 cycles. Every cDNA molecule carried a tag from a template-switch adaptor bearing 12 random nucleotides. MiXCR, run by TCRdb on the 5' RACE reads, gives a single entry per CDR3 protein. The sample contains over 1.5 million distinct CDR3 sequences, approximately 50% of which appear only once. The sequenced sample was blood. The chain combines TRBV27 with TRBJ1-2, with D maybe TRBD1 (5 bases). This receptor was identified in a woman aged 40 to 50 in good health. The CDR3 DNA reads TGTGCCAGCGGTTTATCGGGGGGTGGTAACTATGGCTACACCTTC. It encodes CASGLSGGGNYGYTF.